Below, one T cell receptor beta chain is given with its context. Its antigen is unknown. Base qualities are not recorded, but no much larger clone differs from it by a single base. The junction shows trimming of 4 bases on V and 3 bases on J, and the gene matches do not reach 4 bases of it. From a lookup of the germline V gene, CDR1 and CDR2 are MNHEY and SVGAGI. There are 15 amino acids in the CDR3, from cysteine to phenylalanine inclusive. The CDR3 DNA has 45 bases and is translated from base 1. This specimen comes from a study of control samples from healthy donors and cancer patients (dated by TCRdb to about 2020). The method was the immunoSEQ multiplex PCR assay. The clones in this table, taken by TCRdb from immuneACCESS, are in-frame only. Not every clone is retained; where verified, under half of the shortfall comes from an unresolved V gene, and the cause of the rest is unknown. The sample yields 97,000 or so clones; under 95% were counted once. The ten largest clonotypes hold about 2.5% of the sample.

Sequenced material: blood. This clonotype originated in a woman under 30 in good health. The chain was built from TRBV6-5 and TRBJ1-1; 11 central nucleotides agree with TRBD1. The bases are TGTGCCAGCAGTTGGGGGACAGGGGGGGACACTGAAGCTTTCTTT. It translates to CASSWGTGGDTEAFF.